This passage covers 27 T cell receptor beta chains from one sample sequenced in a study of OX40 agonist ivuxolimab in advanced cancers. Sequenced by immunoSEQ multiplex PCR; TCRdb stores in-frame clones only, minus some. This sample yields approximately 13,000 clones, of which approximately 80% are seen a single time; around 24% belongs to the top ten. The sequenced sample was CD4+ or CD8+ T cells sorted from blood, obtained in a trial of the OX40 agonist ivuxolimab. These receptors were collected from an adult with an advanced solid tumor such as melanoma, head and neck, liver or kidney cancer.

The rearrangement uses TRBV11-2 and TRBJ1-2, with D maybe TRBD1 (5 bases). CDR3 length: 14 amino acids. The V end lost 5 bases, the J end lost 6 bases, and 16 bases lay between the germline ends. Looked up from germline, CDR1 is SGHAT and CDR2 is FQNNGV. The CDR3 coding sequence is TGTGCCAGCAGCCCGCCCACAGGTTGGGATGGCTACACCTTC. It codes for CASSPPTGWDGYTF.

This clone was seen only once. The genes are TRBV30 and TRBJ2-5; 9 bases agree with TRBD2. Germline CDR1 and CDR2: GTSNPN and SVGIG (reference sequence). V lost 2 bases and J lost 5; bases outside the gene matches: 6. The CDR3 loop spans 14 amino acids. The CDR3 reads CAWSLGGGAETQYF. DNA of the CDR3: TGTGCCTGGAGTCTTGGCGGGGGGGCGGAGACCCAGTACTTC.

This sequence joins TRBV19 and TRBJ2-1, with D perhaps TRBD2 (5 bases). The length of the CDR3 is 15 residues. In germline, CDR1 is LNHDA, CDR2 SQIVND (reference sequence). The V end lost 3 bases, the J end lost 7 bases, and 16 bases lay between the germline ends. In nucleotides, the CDR3 is TGTGCCAGTAGTATCAGCGGAGGAGCTATAAATGAGCAGTTCTTC. Residues: CASSISGGAINEQFF.

This rearrangement joins TRBV9 to TRBJ2-7, with 10 bases lining up with TRBD1. CDR3 length equals 15 residues. Germline V gene sequence: CDR1 SGDLS, CDR2 YYNGEE. The V and J ends lost 0 bases and 4 bases, in that order; junction bases with no gene match: 4. CDR3 coding DNA: TGTGCCAGCAGCGTAGGTGGGGACAGGGGATACGAGCAGTACTTC. This encodes CASSVGGDRGYEQYF.

This clone was recorded only once. This sequence joins TRBV7-6 and TRBJ2-7; 14 bases line up with TRBD2. The germline V gene has CDR1 SGHVS and CDR2 FNYEAQ. The V and J ends lost 5 bases and 5 bases, in that order; junction bases with no gene match: 17. This CDR3 region has 19 residues. The CDR3 reads CASSLDLGLAGAPGHEQYF. DNA of the CDR3: TGTGCCAGCAGCCTGGACCTGGGACTAGCGGGGGCCCCTGGCCACGAGCAGTACTTC. Full variable domain (rest looked up from reference TRBV7-6 and TRBJ2-7): GAGVSQSPRYKVTKRGQDVALRCDPISGHVSLYWYRQALGQGPEFLTYFNYEAQQDKSGLPNDRFSAERPEGSISTLTIQRTEQRDSAMYRCASSLDLGLAGAPGHEQYFGPGTRLTVT.

The chain links TRBV20-1 to TRBJ1-3; no definite D call. Germline V gene sequence: CDR1 DFQATT, CDR2 SNEGSKA (reference sequence). V was trimmed by 7 bases and J by 5 bases, leaving 9 bases between them. The CDR3 length is 11 residues. The CDR3 spells CSVSNRNTIYF. DNA for the CDR3: TGCAGTGTTAGTAACCGAAACACCATATATTTT.

This clone came up a few times. CDR3 DNA: TGTGCCAGCAGTGACTTAGACATCCTTGAAGCTTTCTTT. Residues: CASSDLDILEAFF. The chain combines TRBV2 with TRBJ1-1, with D unresolved. Germline-derived CDR1 and CDR2 are SNHLY and FYNNEI. The V and J ends lost 3 bases and 7 bases respectively, with 12 bases between them. The CDR3 is made up of 13 amino acids.

The rearrangement uses TRBV5-1 and TRBJ2-7; weak D call: TRBD2 (6 bases). The length of the CDR3 is 13 residues. Between the trimmed V and J ends, which lost 2 bases and 5 bases, there was a span of 11 bases. CDR1 SGHRS and CDR2 YFSETQ come from the germline V gene. CDR3 protein: CASSFDPGDEQYF. For the CDR3, the DNA is TGCGCCAGCAGCTTTGATCCGGGAGACGAGCAGTACTTC.

The J gene is TRBJ2-3, the V gene TRBV10-2; TRBD2 matches 10 bases. The V segment lost 6 bases and the J segment 2 bases; nucleotides outside the gene matches: 5. Germline-derived CDR1 and CDR2 are WSHSY and SAAADI. The length of the CDR3 is 15 residues. The CDR3 loop is CASRGLADVTDTQYF. CDR3 in DNA: TGCGCCAGCAGAGGACTAGCGGACGTCACAGATACGCAGTATTTT.

The gene calls are TRBV19 and TRBJ2-1; D possibly uses TRBD1 or TRBD2 (5 bases each). V lost 1 base and J lost 7, with 14 bases in between. The CDR3 has 15 amino acids. Germline V gives CDR1 LNHDA, CDR2 SQIVND (reference sequence). CDR3 DNA: TGTGCCAGTAGTATAGGGGTCGGGGCTTTAAATGAGCAGTTCTTC. Translation: CASSIGVGALNEQFF.

This sequence joins TRBV5-6 and TRBJ1-5, with D uncertain. Germline values: CDR1 SGHDT, CDR2 YYEEEE. Trimming took off 2 bases at V and 3 bases at J, with 15 bases between the two ends. CDR3 length equals 16 residues. The CDR3 is CASSFSIITTNQPQHF. CDR3 nucleotide sequence: TGTGCCAGCAGCTTCTCCATCATTACAACCAATCAGCCCCAGCATTTT. The complete variable domain, with remaining parts taken from reference TRBV5-6 and TRBJ1-5, reads DAGVTQSPTHLIKTRGQQVTLRCSPKSGHDTVSWYQQALGQGPQFIFQYYEEEERQRGNFPDRFSGHQFPNYSSELNVNALLLGDSALYLCASSFSIITTNQPQHFGDGTRLSIL.

The chain joins TRBV7-9 to TRBJ2-7; D tentatively fits TRBD1 or TRBD2 (5 bases each). Germline lookup yields CDR1 SEHNR and CDR2 FQNEAQ (reference sequence). Trimming cost V 11 bases and J 0 bases, with 14 bases left between them. The length of the CDR3 is 13 residues. CDR3 in amino acids: CAARDGGSYEQYF. The CDR3 DNA reads as TGTGCCGCACGGGACGGCGGCTCCTACGAGCAGTACTTC.

This rearrangement joins TRBV29-1 to TRBJ2-3, with 7 bases identical to TRBD1. Germline values: CDR1 SQVTM, CDR2 ANQGSEA. Germline trimming cut 5 bases from V and 2 bases from J; bases unmatched to any gene: 7. The CDR3 runs 14 residues. The CDR3 DNA reads as TGCAGCGTTTCCCCGACAGGGTACACAGATACGCAGTATTTT. Amino acid sequence: CSVSPTGYTDTQYF.

CDR3 DNA: TGTGCCAGCAGTCCACAGGACAGGCCTTCGGGCTACACCTTC. This sequence encodes CASSPQDRPSGYTF. The rearrangement uses TRBV28 and TRBJ1-2; TRBD1 agrees at 7 bases. CDR3 length: 14 residues. The germline CDR1 and CDR2 sequences are MDHEN and SYDVKM. The trim removed 5 bases at V and 8 bases at J, leaving 11 bases unmatched.

This chain joins TRBV7-9 and TRBJ2-2; 11 nucleotides match TRBD1. The CDR3 length is 15 residues. J was trimmed by 3 bases and V by 5 bases; bases with no gene match: 2. The germline V gene has CDR1 SEHNR and CDR2 FQNEAQ (reference sequence). CDR3 in DNA: TGTGCCAGCAGCGGGACAGGGGGGGACACCGGGGAGCTGTTTTTT. It translates to CASSGTGGDTGELFF.

This chain's CDR3 is CASSPRTAQPQHF. CDR3 nucleotide sequence: TGTGCCAGCAGTCCAAGGACAGCTCAGCCCCAGCATTTT. V is TRBV6-5 and J is TRBJ1-5; maybe TRBD1 (6 bases). V lost 5 bases to trimming and J lost 6 bases, with 11 bases between them. CDR3 length equals 13 residues. Germline CDR1 MNHEY, CDR2 SVGAGI.

The chain recombines TRBV7-2 with TRBJ2-1; no clear D. V dropped 7 bases and J dropped 4 bases, with 5 bases sitting between them. This CDR3 has 11 residues. The germline V gene has CDR1 SGHTA and CDR2 FQGNSA. DNA for the CDR3: TGTGCCAGCACCACGTACAATGAGCAGTTCTTC. Translating gives CASTTYNEQFF.

J is TRBJ2-1 and V is TRBV15, with D uncertain. V lost 5 bases and J lost 0, with 11 bases in between. This CDR3 spans 15 amino acids. Looked up from germline, CDR1 is LNHNV and CDR2 is YYDKDF (reference sequence). The CDR3 DNA reads TGTGCCACCAGCGACCATTGGAGCTCCTACAATGAGCAGTTCTTC. Residues: CATSDHWSSYNEQFF.

V gene TRBV4-2 combines with J gene TRBJ2-5; perhaps TRBD1 as D (5 bases). The germline CDR1 and CDR2 sequences are LGHNA and YNFKEQ. CDR3 length: 14 amino acids. With 5 bases removed from V and 0 bases from J, the gap between germline ends came to 10 bases. CDR3 residues: CASSSDTNQETQYF. In DNA, the CDR3 is TGTGCCAGCAGCTCGGACACAAACCAAGAGACCCAGTACTTC.

The chain is built from TRBV27 and TRBJ2-7, with D maybe TRBD2 (5 bases). V lost 3 bases, J lost 3 bases, and 9 bases lay in between. The CDR3 extends over 13 amino acids. Germline values: CDR1 MNHEY, CDR2 SMNVEV (reference sequence). The CDR3 protein is CASSFGLDYEQYF. Here the CDR3 DNA reads TGTGCCAGCAGTTTTGGACTTGACTACGAGCAGTACTTC.

The chain has TRBV6-5 and TRBJ2-5; D might be TRBD2 (6 bases). The germline V gene encodes CDR1 MNHEY and CDR2 SVGAGI. This CDR3 spans 14 amino acids. The V gene lost 6 bases and the J gene lost 3 bases, with 14 bases spanning the gap. As DNA, the CDR3 is TGTGCCAGCAGCTTCAGACTAGTCGAAGAGACCCAGTACTTC. Encoded protein: CASSFRLVEETQYF.

A few counts support this clone. This chain links TRBV9 with TRBJ2-7; 10 nucleotides align to TRBD2. The CDR3 loop spans 16 amino acids. Germline-derived CDR1 and CDR2 are SGDLS and YYNGEE. V shed 3 bases and J 2 bases; nucleotides not matched to a gene: 8. The CDR3 DNA is TGTGCCAGCAGCGACTCCATAAGCGGGGGGGCCTACGAGCAGTACTTC. This encodes CASSDSISGGAYEQYF. Full variable domain (remainder filled in from reference TRBV9 and TRBJ2-7): DSGVTQTPKHLITATGQRVTLRCSPRSGDLSVYWYQQSLDQGLQFLIQYYNGEERAKGNILERFSAQQFPDLHSELNLSSLELGDSALYFCASSDSISGGAYEQYFGPGTRLTVT.

The chain carries TRBV6-5 and TRBJ2-3; TRBD2 aligns across 10 bases. The CDR3 length is 15 residues. Germline assignment: CDR1 MNHEY and CDR2 SVGAGI. With V trimmed by 7 bases and J by 1 base, 5 bases remained unmatched. The CDR3 protein is CASTLLAGGTDTQYF. CDR3 bases: TGTGCCAGCACCCTCCTAGCGGGGGGCACAGATACGCAGTATTTT.

The rearrangement joins TRBV11-2 to TRBJ1-5; a weak D match, TRBD1 (6 bases). Trimming cost V 2 bases and J 7 bases, with 12 bases left between them. CDR3 length: 14 residues. Germline CDR1 and CDR2: SGHAT and FQNNGV. The CDR3 is CASSLWAGEQPQHF. The CDR3 DNA is TGTGCCAGCAGCTTATGGGCAGGGGAACAGCCCCAGCATTTT.

Only one count was recorded for this clone. The chain carries TRBV19 and TRBJ2-7; unclear D gene. Germline V gene sequence: CDR1 LNHDA, CDR2 SQIVND (reference sequence). The CDR3 sequence is 13 residues long. Trimming shortened V by 5 bases and J by 5 bases, and 13 bases separated the two germline ends. In nucleotides, the CDR3 is TGTGCCAGTAGTCAGTTAGCTTTGCACGAGCAGTACTTC. Translating gives CASSQLALHEQYF.

The table lists this clone with a count of one. V gene TRBV7-9 combines with J gene TRBJ2-5; TRBD2 might be the D (5 bases). Trimming left V 2 bases short and J 5 bases short, with 18 bases between. Germline loops: CDR1 SEHNR, CDR2 FQNEAQ (reference sequence). CDR3 length: 16 amino acids. DNA of the CDR3: TGTGCCAGCAGCTTACGTAGCGCCCCACTGAGTGAGACCCAGTACTTC. It translates to CASSLRSAPLSETQYF.

V gene TRBV10-3 combines with J gene TRBJ2-5; D is undetermined. This CDR3 has 13 amino acids. V was pared by 8 bases and J by 0 bases, with 10 bases between. Germline lookup yields CDR1 ENHRY and CDR2 SYGVKD. The CDR3 DNA reads as TGTGCCATCGCAGGAGCGCACCAAGAGACCCAGTACTTC. The encoded protein is CAIAGAHQETQYF.